The 21 T cell receptor beta chains reported below all come from one sample, sequenced in a study of T-cell reconstitution after alpha-beta-depleted transplantation in children. Preparation of the TCRbeta library involved a method that used unique molecular identifiers. TCRdb re-derived calls from the PCR reads in MiXCR, one entry per CDR3 protein. The table includes approximately 220,000 distinct CDR3 sequences, approximately 15% detected once. The input for sequencing was PBMCs, mostly from graft donor cells, taken 360 days after TCRalphabeta/CD19-depleted stem cell transplant. The origin of the receptors is a male patient under 10 years old who had a stem cell transplant for acute lymphoblastic leukemia, so the T cells may come from the graft donor.

The table lists this clonotype with a few counts. V and J are TRBV20-1 and TRBJ2-7; 9 bases are shared with TRBD2. After removal of 6 bases from V and 3 bases from J, the junction contained 15 bases not matched to a gene. This CDR3 contains 16 residues. Per the germline V gene, CDR1 is DFQATT and CDR2 is SNEGSKA (reference sequence). This CDR3 reads CSALPQRLAESYEQYF. CDR3 sequence (DNA): TGCAGTGCGCTCCCTCAGCGACTAGCGGAGAGCTACGAGCAGTACTTC.

This chain connects TRBV29-1 to TRBJ2-3, with TRBD2 as a possible D gene (7 bases). The germline CDR1 and CDR2 sequences are SQVTM and ANQGSEA. This CDR3 has 13 amino acids. V lost 4 bases and J 2 bases, leaving 10 bases between the germline ends. The CDR3 nucleotides are TGCAGCGTTGCGGGGGGCCACACAGATACGCAGTATTTT. Its translation: CSVAGGHTDTQYF.

In this sample, this clonotype turned up a few times. This sequence joins TRBV7-9 and TRBJ2-5, with 12 bases lining up with TRBD2. CDR1 SEHNR and CDR2 FQNEAQ come from the germline V gene (reference sequence). The J segment lost 9 bases and the V segment lost 4 bases, leaving 12 bases of the junction unmatched. CDR3 length: 16 residues. The CDR3 spells CASSWPTSGGPRAQYF. CDR3 DNA sequence: TGTGCCAGCAGCTGGCCGACTAGCGGGGGCCCAAGGGCCCAGTACTTC. The whole variable domain, remainder taken from reference TRBV7-9 and TRBJ2-5, is DTGVSQNPRHKITKRGQNVTFRCDPISEHNRLYWYRQTLGQGPEFLTYFQNEAQLEKSRLLSDRFSAERPKGSFSTLEIQRTEQGDSAMYLCASSWPTSGGPRAQYFGPGTRLLVL.

The gene calls are TRBV4-2 and TRBJ2-6; perhaps TRBD1 as D (8 bases). This CDR3 comprises 17 residues. Germline V CDR1 and CDR2: LGHNA, YNFKEQ. The V and J ends lost 5 bases and 3 bases respectively, with 17 bases between them. The CDR3 sequence: CASSVQGGSGGANVLTF. DNA for the CDR3: TGTGCCAGCAGCGTACAGGGGGGGTCTGGTGGGGCCAACGTCCTGACTTTC.

This clonotype was seen a handful of times. The genes are TRBV12-3 or TRBV12-4 and TRBJ2-6; unclear D gene. With 2 bases removed from V and 0 bases from J, the gap between germline ends came to 2 bases. This CDR3 spans 14 amino acids. The CDR3 is CASSLTSGANVLTF. CDR3 nucleotide sequence: TGTGCCAGCAGTTTAACCTCTGGGGCCAACGTCCTGACTTTC.

This clonotype has only a few counts. The V call is TRBV6-1, the J call TRBJ2-2; 10 nucleotides agree with TRBD1. Germline-derived CDR1 and CDR2 are MNHNS and SASEGT. This CDR3 has 15 amino acids. With V trimmed by 7 bases and J by 6 bases, 8 bases remained unmatched. The CDR3 reads CASKGTGEVSGELFF. The CDR3, as DNA: TGTGCCAGCAAGGGGACAGGGGAGGTTTCCGGGGAGCTGTTTTTT.

This chain connects TRBV7-2 to TRBJ2-3, with a weak D call TRBD1 (6 bases). The CDR3 consists of 18 residues. V lost 0 bases and J 0 bases, leaving 16 bases between the germline ends. Germline assignment: CDR1 SGHTA and CDR2 FQGNSA. The CDR3 DNA sequence: TGTGCCAGCAGCTTAGCGGGGGCCTACCGCTCTAGCACAGATACGCAGTATTTT. Translated: CASSLAGAYRSSTDTQYF.

J is TRBJ1-2 and V is TRBV7-9, with D perhaps matching TRBD1 (6 bases). Germline V lookup: CDR1 SEHNR, CDR2 FQNEAQ (reference sequence). The ends were cut back, 5 bases at V and 1 base at J, with 17 bases in the middle. This CDR3 has 16 amino acids. This chain's CDR3 is CASSVPDSRSNYGYTF. CDR3 nucleotides: TGTGCCAGCAGCGTGCCGGACAGTAGAAGTAACTATGGCTACACCTTC.

The J gene is TRBJ1-5, the V gene TRBV5-5, with D possibly matching TRBD1 (5 bases). CDR3 length equals 15 residues. Trimming left V 3 bases short and J 7 bases short, with 17 bases between. Germline lookup yields CDR1 SGHKS and CDR2 YYEKEE (reference sequence). The CDR3 nucleotides are TGTGCCAGCAGCTCTGGGGGGAGTATAGGGCAGCCCCAGCATTTT. It codes for CASSSGGSIGQPQHF.

V is TRBV6-1 and J is TRBJ2-1; 13 positions agree with TRBD2. The germline CDR1 and CDR2 sequences are MNHNS and SASEGT. Trimming took 5 bases from V and 5 from J; bases not matched to a gene: 3. The CDR3 is 15 amino acids. The CDR3 protein is CASSQTSGGNNEQFF. The CDR3 bases are TGTGCCAGCAGTCAGACTAGCGGGGGGAACAATGAGCAGTTCTTC.

This clonotype was counted between two and nine times. The rearrangement joins TRBV5-1 to TRBJ2-3; 8 bases map to TRBD1. CDR1 is SGHRS and CDR2 is YFSETQ in the germline V gene. V trimming: 5 bases; J trimming: 4 bases; junction bases outside the gene matches: 3. The CDR3 totals 13 residues. The CDR3 protein is CASRTGVADTQYF. The DNA for the CDR3 is TGCGCCAGCAGGACAGGGGTCGCAGATACGCAGTATTTT.

The chain carries TRBV6-1 and TRBJ1-2, with unresolved D. Between the trimmed V and J ends, which lost 5 bases and 2 bases, there was a span of 15 bases. The CDR3 has 15 amino acids. Looked up from germline, CDR1 is MNHNS and CDR2 is SASEGT. The CDR3 nucleotides read TGTGCCAGCAGTAGGAGATTGTTACGGAACTATGGCTACACCTTC. It is translated as CASSRRLLRNYGYTF.

The rearrangement links TRBV12-3 or TRBV12-4 to TRBJ1-2; unclear D gene. The CDR3 covers 11 residues. The V end lost 2 bases, the J end lost 7 bases, and 5 bases lay between the germline ends. The CDR3 here is CASSLRTGYTF. DNA of the CDR3: TGTGCCAGCAGTTTAAGGACTGGCTACACCTTC.

The chain is built from TRBV20-1 and TRBJ2-1, with a weak D call TRBD1 (5 bases). The CDR3 runs 15 residues. Per germline, CDR1 DFQATT and CDR2 SNEGSKA (reference sequence). Trimming took off 4 bases at V and 3 bases at J, with 16 bases between the two ends. The CDR3 DNA is TGCAGTGCTAAGTGGGGCGCAGGCCTCTACAATGAGCAGTTCTTC. Protein: CSAKWGAGLYNEQFF.

The chain has TRBV12-3 or TRBV12-4 and TRBJ2-5; the D is unclear. The CDR3 runs to 14 residues. V was clipped by 6 bases and J by 1 base, with 12 bases between them. The CDR3, as DNA: TGTGCCAGCAGCAAAACGGCTGTCCAAGAGACCCAGTACTTC. Encoded protein: CASSKTAVQETQYF.

This clonotype was seen a few times. The chain couples TRBV7-8 to TRBJ2-1; 16 bases match TRBD2. The CDR3 is 20 amino acids. The V segment lost 0 bases and the J segment 9 bases; nucleotides outside the gene matches: 14. The germline CDR1 and CDR2 sequences are SGHVS and FQNEAQ. CDR3: CASSLARGTSGGVWESEQFF. CDR3 nucleotide sequence: TGTGCCAGCAGCTTAGCGAGGGGGACTAGCGGGGGGGTTTGGGAAAGTGAGCAGTTCTTC.

This clonotype was counted at least ten times. The chain employs TRBV20-1 and TRBJ2-5; 7 bases align to TRBD1. CDR3 length equals 15 residues. Looked up from germline, CDR1 is DFQATT and CDR2 is SNEGSKA (reference sequence). Germline trimming cut 6 bases from V and 1 base from J; bases unmatched to any gene: 11. CDR3 nucleotide sequence: TGCAGTGCCAGCCGGGACAGCTTCTCCCAAGAGACCCAGTACTTC. Amino acid sequence: CSASRDSFSQETQYF.

In this sample, this clonotype turned up a few times. The J gene is TRBJ2-7, the V gene TRBV5-1; TRBD1 aligns across 8 bases. The length of the CDR3 is 15 residues. With V trimmed by 0 bases and J by 4 bases, 6 bases remained unmatched. CDR1 is SGHRS, CDR2 YFSETQ, per germline. The CDR3 nucleotides read TGCGCCAGCAGCTTGGTCTTCAGGGGGCGATACGAGCAGTACTTC. It specifies CASSLVFRGRYEQYF.

The rearrangement uses TRBV18 and TRBJ1-5; D gene ambiguous. Trimming shortened V by 6 bases and J by 4 bases, and 10 bases separated the two germline ends. The CDR3 length is 13 residues. Per germline, CDR1 KGHSH and CDR2 LQKENI. CDR3 in DNA: TGTGCCAGCTCTCGGACGGTAAATCAGCCCCAGCATTTT. This codes for CASSRTVNQPQHF.

This clonotype was seen a few times. The rearrangement links TRBV12-3 or TRBV12-4 to TRBJ1-4; D is unresolved. The germline V and J ends were trimmed by 6 bases and 8 bases, with 19 bases remaining between them. The CDR3 sequence is 15 residues long. This CDR3 reads CASRLGGAGREKLFF. The CDR3, as DNA: TGTGCCAGCAGGTTGGGAGGAGCAGGACGGGAAAAACTGTTTTTT.

The table lists this clonotype with a few counts. The rearrangement joins TRBV5-1 to TRBJ2-4, with D maybe TRBD1 (5 bases). Trimming took off 1 base at V and 0 bases at J, with 23 bases between the two ends. The CDR3 covers 20 residues. Germline CDR1 and CDR2: SGHRS and YFSETQ. This CDR3 is CASSLTFGAVGHVAKNIQYF. As DNA, the CDR3 is TGCGCCAGCAGCTTGACTTTTGGGGCAGTGGGCCACGTAGCCAAAAACATTCAGTACTTC.